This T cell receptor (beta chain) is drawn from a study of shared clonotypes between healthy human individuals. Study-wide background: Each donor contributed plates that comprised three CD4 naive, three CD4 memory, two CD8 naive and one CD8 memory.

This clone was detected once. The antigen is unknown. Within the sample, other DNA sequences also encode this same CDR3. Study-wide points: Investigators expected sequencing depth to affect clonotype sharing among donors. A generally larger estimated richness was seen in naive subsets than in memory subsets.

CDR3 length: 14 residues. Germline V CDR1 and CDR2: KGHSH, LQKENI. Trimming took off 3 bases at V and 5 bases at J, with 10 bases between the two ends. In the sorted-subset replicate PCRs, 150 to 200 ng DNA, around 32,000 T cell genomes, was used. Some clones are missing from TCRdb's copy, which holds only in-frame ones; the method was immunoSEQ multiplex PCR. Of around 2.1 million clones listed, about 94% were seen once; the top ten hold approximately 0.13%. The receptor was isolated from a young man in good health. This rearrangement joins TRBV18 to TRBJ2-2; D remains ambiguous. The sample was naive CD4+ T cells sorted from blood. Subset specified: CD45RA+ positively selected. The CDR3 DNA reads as TGTGCCAGCTCACCCCAGGACGGGACCGGGGAGCTGTTTTTT. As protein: CASSPQDGTGELFF.